This entry concerns a single T cell receptor (beta chain). This record comes from a study of blood T cell repertoires in COVID-19. Study summary: The origin of the acute and convalescent COVID-19 samples was the United States, Italy and Spain. Nucleic acid was either cDNA or gDNA, and it came from T cells, B-cell-depleted T cells, or PBMCs.

Under the authors' procedure: Estimated nucleated cell counts came from reference gene primer amplification. TCRdb's copy holds only in-frame clones and misses some; the assay was immunoSEQ multiplex PCR. D and trimming come from the DNA, and the V and J calls and clone size come from that table. The repertoire holds over 120,000 clones, with about four fifths as singletons. Trimming took 4 bases from V and 5 from J; bases not matched to a gene: 6. This CDR3 is built from 15 residues. Germline values: CDR1 WSHSY, CDR2 SAAADI. The receptor's source is a man between 65 and 80 years old who had recovered from COVID-19. The material sequenced was peripheral blood. The chain links TRBV10-2 to TRBJ2-1; 9 bases agree with TRBD2. The CDR3 here is CASSVERGANNEQFF. CDR3 sequence (DNA): TGCGCCAGCAGTGTTGAGCGGGGGGCCAACAATGAGCAGTTCTTC.